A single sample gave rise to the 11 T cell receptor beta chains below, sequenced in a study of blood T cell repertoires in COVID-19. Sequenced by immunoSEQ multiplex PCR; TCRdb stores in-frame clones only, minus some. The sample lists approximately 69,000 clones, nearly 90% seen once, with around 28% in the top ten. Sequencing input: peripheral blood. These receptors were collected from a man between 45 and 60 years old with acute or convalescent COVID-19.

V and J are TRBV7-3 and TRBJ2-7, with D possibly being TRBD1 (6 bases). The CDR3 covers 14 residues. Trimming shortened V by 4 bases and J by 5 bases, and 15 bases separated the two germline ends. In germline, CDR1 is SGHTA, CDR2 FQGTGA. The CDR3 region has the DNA TGTGCCAGCAGCTCCACCCGCACAGGGAACGAGCAGTACTTC. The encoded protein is CASSSTRTGNEQYF.

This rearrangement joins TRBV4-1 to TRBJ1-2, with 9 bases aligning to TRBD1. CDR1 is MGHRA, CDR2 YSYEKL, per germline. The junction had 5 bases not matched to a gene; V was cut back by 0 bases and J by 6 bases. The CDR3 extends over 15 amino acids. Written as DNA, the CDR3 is TGCGCCAGCAGCCAAGAACCGACAGGGGGTAATGGCTACACCTTC. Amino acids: CASSQEPTGGNGYTF.

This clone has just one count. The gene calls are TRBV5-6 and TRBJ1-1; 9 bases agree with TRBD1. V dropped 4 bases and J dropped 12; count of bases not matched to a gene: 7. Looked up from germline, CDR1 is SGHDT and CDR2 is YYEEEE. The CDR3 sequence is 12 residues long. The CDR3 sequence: CASSEGTGLPFF. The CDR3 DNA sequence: TGTGCCAGCAGCGAGGGGACAGGGTTGCCTTTCTTT. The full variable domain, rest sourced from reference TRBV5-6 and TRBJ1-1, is DAGVTQSPTHLIKTRGQQVTLRCSPKSGHDTVSWYQQALGQGPQFIFQYYEEEERQRGNFPDRFSGHQFPNYSSELNVNALLLGDSALYLCASSEGTGLPFFGQGTRLTVV.

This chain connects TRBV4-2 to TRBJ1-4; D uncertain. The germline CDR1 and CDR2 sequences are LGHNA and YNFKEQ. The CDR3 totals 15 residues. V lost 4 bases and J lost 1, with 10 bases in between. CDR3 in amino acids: CASSRGEETNEKLFF. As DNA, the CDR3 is TGTGCCAGCAGCCGTGGGGAGGAAACTAATGAAAAACTGTTTTTT.

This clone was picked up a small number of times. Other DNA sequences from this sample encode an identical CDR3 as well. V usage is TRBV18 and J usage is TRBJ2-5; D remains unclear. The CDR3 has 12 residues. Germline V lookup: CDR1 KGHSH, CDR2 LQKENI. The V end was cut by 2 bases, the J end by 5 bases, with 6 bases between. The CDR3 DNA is TGTGCCAGCTCACCATCTCGTGAGACCCAGTACTTC. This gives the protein CASSPSRETQYF.

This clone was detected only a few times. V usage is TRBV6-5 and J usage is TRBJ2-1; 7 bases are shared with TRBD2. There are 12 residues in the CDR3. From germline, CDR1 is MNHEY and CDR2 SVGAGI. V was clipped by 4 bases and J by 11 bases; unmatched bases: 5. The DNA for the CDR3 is TGTGCCAGCAGTTCCCAGCGGGAACAGCAGTTCTTC. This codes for CASSSQREQQFF.

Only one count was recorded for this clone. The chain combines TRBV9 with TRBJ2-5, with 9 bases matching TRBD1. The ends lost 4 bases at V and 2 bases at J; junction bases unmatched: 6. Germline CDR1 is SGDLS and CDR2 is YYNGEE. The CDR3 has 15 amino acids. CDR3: CASSPTGGRQETQYF. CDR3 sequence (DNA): TGTGCCAGCAGCCCAACAGGGGGCCGACAAGAGACCCAGTACTTC.

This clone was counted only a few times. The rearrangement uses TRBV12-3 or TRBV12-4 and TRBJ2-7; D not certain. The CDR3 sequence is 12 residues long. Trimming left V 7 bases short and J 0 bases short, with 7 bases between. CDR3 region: CASTSDSYEQYF. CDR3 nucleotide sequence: TGTGCCAGCACTTCAGACTCCTACGAGCAGTACTTC.

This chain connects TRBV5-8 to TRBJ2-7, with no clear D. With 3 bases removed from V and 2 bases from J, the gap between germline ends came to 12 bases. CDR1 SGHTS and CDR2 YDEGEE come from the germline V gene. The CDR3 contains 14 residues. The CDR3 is CASSSLQIPYEQYF. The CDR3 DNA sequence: TGTGCCAGCAGCTCCCTCCAGATCCCCTACGAGCAGTACTTC. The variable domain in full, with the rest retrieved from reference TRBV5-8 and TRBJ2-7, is EAGVTQSPTHLIKTRGQQATLRCSPISGHTSVYWYQQALGLGLQFLLWYDEGEERNRGNFPPRFSGRQFPNYSSELNVNALELEDSALYLCASSSLQIPYEQYFGPGTRLTVT.

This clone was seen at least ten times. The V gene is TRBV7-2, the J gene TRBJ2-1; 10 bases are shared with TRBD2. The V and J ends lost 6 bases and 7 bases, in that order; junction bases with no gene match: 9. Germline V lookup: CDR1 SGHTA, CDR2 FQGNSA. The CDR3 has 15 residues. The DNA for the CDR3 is TGTGCCAGCAGGCAGAGCGGGGGGGGTATGAATGAGCAGTTCTTC. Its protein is CASRQSGGGMNEQFF.

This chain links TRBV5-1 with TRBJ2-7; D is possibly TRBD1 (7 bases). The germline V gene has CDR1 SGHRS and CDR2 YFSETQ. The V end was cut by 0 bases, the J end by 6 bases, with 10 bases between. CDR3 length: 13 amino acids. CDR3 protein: CASSLGQGGEQYF. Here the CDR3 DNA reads TGCGCCAGCAGCTTGGGACAGGGAGGCGAGCAGTACTTC.